This T cell receptor beta chain stems from a study of T-cell reconstitution after alpha-beta-depleted transplantation in children. Study results and caveats: T-cell numbers and diversity one year post-transplant derived largely from freshly generated T cells. Surviving recipient T cells and intrathymic progenitors accounted for some patients' high TCRbeta diversity at day 60. The origin of alpha-beta T cells about two months after transplant was reportedly several hundred expanded graft clones.

Notes on this clonotype: What it binds is unknown.

The CDR3 runs 12 residues. The ends were cut back, 4 bases at V and 8 bases at J, with 11 bases in the middle. Germline V gene data show CDR1 as SGHTA and CDR2 as FQGNSA. Preparing the TCRbeta library involved the use of unique molecular identifiers. TCRdb independently ran MiXCR on the PCR reads; one entry per CDR3 protein. The table lists over 45,000 distinct CDR3 sequences, 40% to 55% of them singletons, with roughly 98% in the top ten. The sample consisted of PBMCs, mostly from graft donor cells, taken 360 days after TCRalphabeta/CD19-depleted stem cell transplant. V usage is TRBV7-2 and J usage is TRBJ1-1; TRBD1 is a possible D gene (6 bases). This clonotype was sampled from a male patient younger than 18 who had a stem cell transplant for acute lymphoblastic leukemia, so the T cells may come from the graft donor. CDR3 in DNA: TGTGCCAGCAGCTCGGGGGGGCTAGAAGCTTTCTTT. The encoded protein is CASSSGGLEAFF.